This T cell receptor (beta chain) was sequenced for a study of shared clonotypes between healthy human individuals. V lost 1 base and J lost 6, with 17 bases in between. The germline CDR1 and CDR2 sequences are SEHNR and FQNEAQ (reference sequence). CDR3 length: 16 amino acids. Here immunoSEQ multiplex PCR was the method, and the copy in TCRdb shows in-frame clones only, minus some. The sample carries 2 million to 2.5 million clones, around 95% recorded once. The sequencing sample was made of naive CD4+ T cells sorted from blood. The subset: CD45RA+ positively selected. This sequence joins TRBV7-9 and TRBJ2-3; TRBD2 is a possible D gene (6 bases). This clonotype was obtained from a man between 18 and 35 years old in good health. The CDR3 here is CASSLVEGSRRDTQYF. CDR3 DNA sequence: TGTGCCAGCAGCTTAGTGGAGGGGAGCCGTAGGGATACGCAGTATTTT.